This TCR beta chain was sequenced for a study of OX40 agonist ivuxolimab in advanced cancers. Findings and caveats of the study: Compared with others, partial responders at 0.1-3.0 mg/kg displayed clonal expansion among the lowest.

The CDR3 sequence is 18 residues long. J gave up 7 bases and V 0 bases, and 14 bases lay outside the gene matches. Looked up from germline, CDR1 is LGHNA and CDR2 is YNFKEQ. As to this clone: The antigen remains unidentified.

Some clones are missing from TCRdb's copy, which holds only in-frame ones; the method was immunoSEQ multiplex PCR. The sample contains tens of thousands of clones, about 90% of which appear only once. Sequencing used CD4+ or CD8+ T cells sorted from blood, obtained in a trial of the OX40 agonist ivuxolimab. The sequence derives from an adult with an advanced solid tumor such as melanoma, head and neck, liver or kidney cancer. This chain connects TRBV4-2 to TRBJ2-3, with 9 bases lining up with TRBD1. Here the CDR3 reads CASSQDTASRTGANTQYF. The CDR3 region has the DNA TGTGCCAGCAGCCAAGATACGGCCTCCCGGACAGGGGCCAATACGCAGTATTTT.